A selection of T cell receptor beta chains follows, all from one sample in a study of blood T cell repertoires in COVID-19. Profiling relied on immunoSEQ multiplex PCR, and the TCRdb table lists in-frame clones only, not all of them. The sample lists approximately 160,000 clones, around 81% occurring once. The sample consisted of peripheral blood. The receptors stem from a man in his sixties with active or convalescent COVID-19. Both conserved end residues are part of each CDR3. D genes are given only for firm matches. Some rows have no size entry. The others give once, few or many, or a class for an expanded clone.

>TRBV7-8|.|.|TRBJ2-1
TGTGCCAGCAGCCGTGGGACTTCCTACAATGAGCAGTTCTTC
CASSRGTSYNEQFF
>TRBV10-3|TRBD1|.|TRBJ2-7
TGTGCCATCAAGATACGACAGGGGCAAGAGCAGTACTTC
CAIKIRQGQEQYF
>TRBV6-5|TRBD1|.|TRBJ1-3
TGTGCCAGCAGCAGACAGGGGGCAGGAAACACCATATATTTT
CASSRQGAGNTIYF
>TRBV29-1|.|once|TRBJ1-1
TGCAGCGTCGGGGGACGCCAGAACACTGAAGCTTTCTTT
CSVGGRQNTEAFF
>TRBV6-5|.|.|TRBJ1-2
TGTGCCAGCAGACGACCTTCAGGGGTGGGTGGCTACACCTTC
CASRRPSGVGGYTF
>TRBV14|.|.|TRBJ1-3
TGTGCCAGCAGCCAATTCGTAAACACCATATATTTT
CASSQFVNTIYF
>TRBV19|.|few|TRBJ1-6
TGTGCCAGTAGCCCCCGGGGAGGGGATAATTCACCCCTCCACTTT
CASSPRGGDNSPLHF
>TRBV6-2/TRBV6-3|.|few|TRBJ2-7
TGTGCCAGCAGCCCTTTTTTCGCCCCTCGGGACTACGAGCAGTACTTC
CASSPFFAPRDYEQYF
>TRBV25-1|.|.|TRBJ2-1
TGTGCCAGCAGTGAGGTTAACGCGGTCGACAATGAGCAGTTCTTC
CASSEVNAVDNEQFF
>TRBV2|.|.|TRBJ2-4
TGTGCCAGCAGATGGGACTTTAACATTCAGTACTTC
CASRWDFNIQYF
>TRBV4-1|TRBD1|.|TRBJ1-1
TGCGCCAGCAGCCCCGGACAGGGCACTGGTGACACTGAAGCTTTCTTT
CASSPGQGTGDTEAFF
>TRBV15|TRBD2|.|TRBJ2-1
TGTGCCACCAGCAGTGGGACTAGCCTCGATGAGCAGTTCTTC
CATSSGTSLDEQFF
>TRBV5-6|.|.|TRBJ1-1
TGTGCCAGCAGCTCAACGGGGGGTGTGAACACTGAAGCTTTCTTT
CASSSTGGVNTEAFF
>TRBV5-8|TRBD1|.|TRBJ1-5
TGTGCCAGCAGCTTCGTCCTACAGGGGTTCGGCAATCAGCCCCAGCATTTT
CASSFVLQGFGNQPQHF
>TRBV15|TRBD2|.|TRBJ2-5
TGTGCCACCAGCACCGGGGTAGCGGGAGTTCAAGAGACCCAGTACTTC
CATSTGVAGVQETQYF
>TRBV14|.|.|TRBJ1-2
TGTGCCAGCAGCCAAGGTGGATTGGGGCGTAACTATGGCTACACCTTC
CASSQGGLGRNYGYTF